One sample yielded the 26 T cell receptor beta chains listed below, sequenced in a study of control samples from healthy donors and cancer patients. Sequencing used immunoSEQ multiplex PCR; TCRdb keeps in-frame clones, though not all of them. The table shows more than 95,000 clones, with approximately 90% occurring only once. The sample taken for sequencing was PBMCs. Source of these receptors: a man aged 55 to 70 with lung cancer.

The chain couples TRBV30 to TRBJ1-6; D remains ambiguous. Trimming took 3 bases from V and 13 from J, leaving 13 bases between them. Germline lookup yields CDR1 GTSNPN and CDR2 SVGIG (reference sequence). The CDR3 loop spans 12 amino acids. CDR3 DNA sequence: TGTGCCTGGAGCGATATACCTTCGCCCCTCCACTTT. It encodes CAWSDIPSPLHF.

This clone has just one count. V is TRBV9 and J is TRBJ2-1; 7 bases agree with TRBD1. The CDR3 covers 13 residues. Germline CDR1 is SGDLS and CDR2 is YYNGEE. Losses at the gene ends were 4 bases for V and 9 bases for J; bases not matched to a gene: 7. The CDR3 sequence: CASSLPGGAEQFF. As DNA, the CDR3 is TGTGCCAGCAGCTTACCAGGGGGAGCTGAGCAGTTCTTC.

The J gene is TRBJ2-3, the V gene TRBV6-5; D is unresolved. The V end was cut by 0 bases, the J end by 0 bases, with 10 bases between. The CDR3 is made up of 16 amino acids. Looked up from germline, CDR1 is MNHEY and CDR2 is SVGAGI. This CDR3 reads CASSYSNGLSTDTQYF. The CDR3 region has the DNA TGTGCCAGCAGTTACTCGAACGGGCTTAGCACAGATACGCAGTATTTT.

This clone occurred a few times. Here the CDR3 reads CATSGRGSYTGELFF. The CDR3 nucleotides are TGTGCCACCAGTGGCAGGGGGTCGTACACCGGGGAGCTGTTTTTT. The chain combines TRBV24-1 with TRBJ2-2; 7 nucleotides align to TRBD1. Looked up from germline, CDR1 is KGHDR and CDR2 is SFDVKD. Unmatched junction bases numbered 5, after V lost 5 bases and J lost 3 bases. The CDR3 length is 15 residues.

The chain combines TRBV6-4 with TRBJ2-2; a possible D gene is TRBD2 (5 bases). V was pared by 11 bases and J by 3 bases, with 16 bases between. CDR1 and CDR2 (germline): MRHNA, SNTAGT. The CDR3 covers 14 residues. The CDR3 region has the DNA TGTGCCTGCCGGGGAACGGCAGACACCGGGGAGCTGTTTTTT. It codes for CACRGTADTGELFF.

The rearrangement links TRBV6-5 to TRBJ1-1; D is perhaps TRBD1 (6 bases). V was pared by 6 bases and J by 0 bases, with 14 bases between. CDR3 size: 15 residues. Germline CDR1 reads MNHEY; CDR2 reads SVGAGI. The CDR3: CASRPHRGVNTEAFF. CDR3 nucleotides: TGTGCCAGCAGACCCCATAGGGGGGTGAACACTGAAGCTTTCTTT.

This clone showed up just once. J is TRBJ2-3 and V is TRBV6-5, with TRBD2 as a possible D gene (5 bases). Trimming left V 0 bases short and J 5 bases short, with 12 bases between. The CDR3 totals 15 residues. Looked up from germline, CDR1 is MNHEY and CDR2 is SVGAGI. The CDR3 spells CASSYSLRAKDTQYF. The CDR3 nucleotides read TGTGCCAGCAGTTACTCTTTGAGGGCAAAAGATACGCAGTATTTT.

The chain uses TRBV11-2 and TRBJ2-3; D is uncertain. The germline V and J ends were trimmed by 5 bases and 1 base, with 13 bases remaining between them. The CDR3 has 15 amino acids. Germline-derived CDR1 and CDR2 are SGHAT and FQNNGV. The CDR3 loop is CASSPWLGGTDTQYF. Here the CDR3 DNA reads TGTGCCAGCAGCCCCTGGTTGGGTGGCACAGATACGCAGTATTTT.

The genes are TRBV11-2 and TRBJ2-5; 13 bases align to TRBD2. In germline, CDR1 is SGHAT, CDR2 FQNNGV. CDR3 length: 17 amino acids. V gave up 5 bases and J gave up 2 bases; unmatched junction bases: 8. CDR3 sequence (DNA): TGTGCCAGCAGCGGAACTAGCGGGGGGGTATGGCAAGAGACCCAGTACTTC. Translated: CASSGTSGGVWQETQYF.

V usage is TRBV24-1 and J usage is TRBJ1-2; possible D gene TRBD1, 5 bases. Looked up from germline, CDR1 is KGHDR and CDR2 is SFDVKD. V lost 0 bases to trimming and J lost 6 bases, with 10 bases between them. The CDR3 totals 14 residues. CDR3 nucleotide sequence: TGTGCCACCAGTGATTTGTCGGGGGTGCATGGCTACACCTTC. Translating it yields CATSDLSGVHGYTF.

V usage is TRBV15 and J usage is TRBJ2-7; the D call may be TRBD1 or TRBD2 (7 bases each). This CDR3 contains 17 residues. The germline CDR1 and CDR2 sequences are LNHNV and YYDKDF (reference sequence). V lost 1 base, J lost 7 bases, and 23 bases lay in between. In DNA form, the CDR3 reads TGTGCCACCAGCAGAGGGATCATACAGGGGTCCGGGGGGGAGCAGTACGTC. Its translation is CATSRGIIQGSGGEQYV.

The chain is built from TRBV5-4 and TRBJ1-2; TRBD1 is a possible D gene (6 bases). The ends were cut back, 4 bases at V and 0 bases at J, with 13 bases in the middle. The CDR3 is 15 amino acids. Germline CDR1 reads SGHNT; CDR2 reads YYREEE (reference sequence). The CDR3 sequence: CASSAGQSTNYGYTF. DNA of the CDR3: TGTGCCAGCAGCGCCGGACAGAGTACTAACTATGGCTACACCTTC. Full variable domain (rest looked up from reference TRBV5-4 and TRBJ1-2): ETGVTQSPTHLIKTRGQQVTLRCSSQSGHNTVSWYQQALGQGPQFIFQYYREEENGRGNFPPRFSGLQFPNYSSELNVNALELDDSALYLCASSAGQSTNYGYTFGSGTRLTVV.

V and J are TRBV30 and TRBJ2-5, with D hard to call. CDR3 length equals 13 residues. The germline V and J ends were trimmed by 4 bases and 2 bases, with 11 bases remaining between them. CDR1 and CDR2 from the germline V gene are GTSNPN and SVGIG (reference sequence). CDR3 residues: CAWTPGLQETQYF. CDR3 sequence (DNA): TGTGCCTGGACTCCGGGTCTTCAAGAGACCCAGTACTTC.

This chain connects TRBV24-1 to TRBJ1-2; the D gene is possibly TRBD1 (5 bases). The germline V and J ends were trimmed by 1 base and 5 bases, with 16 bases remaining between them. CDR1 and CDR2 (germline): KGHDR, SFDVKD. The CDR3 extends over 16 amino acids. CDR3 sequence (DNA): TGTGCCACCAGTGATTTCGGGGCCACCGGGTTATATGGCTACACCTTC. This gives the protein CATSDFGATGLYGYTF.

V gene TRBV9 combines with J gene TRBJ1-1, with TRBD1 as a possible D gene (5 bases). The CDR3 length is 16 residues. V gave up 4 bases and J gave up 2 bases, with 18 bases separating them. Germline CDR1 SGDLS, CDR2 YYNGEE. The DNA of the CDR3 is TGTGCCAGCAGCCCTCAGGCCGGGGGGATTAACACTGAAGCTTTCTTT. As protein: CASSPQAGGINTEAFF.

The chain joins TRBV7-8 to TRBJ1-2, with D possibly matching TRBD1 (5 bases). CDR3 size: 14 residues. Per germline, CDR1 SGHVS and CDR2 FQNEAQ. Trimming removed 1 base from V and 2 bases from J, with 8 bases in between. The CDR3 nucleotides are TGTGCCAGCAGCTTAGAACGGGGGAACTATGGCTACACCTTC. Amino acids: CASSLERGNYGYTF.

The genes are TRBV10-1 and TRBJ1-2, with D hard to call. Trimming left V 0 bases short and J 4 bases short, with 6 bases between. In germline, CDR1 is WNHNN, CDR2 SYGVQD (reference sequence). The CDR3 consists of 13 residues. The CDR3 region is CASSESGGYGYTF. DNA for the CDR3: TGCGCCAGCAGTGAGTCGGGCGGCTATGGCTACACCTTC.

The DNA for the CDR3 is TGTGCCAGCAGTACAGGGGGCGCGAACACCGGGGAGCTGTTTTTT. Translated: CASSTGGANTGELFF. The chain employs TRBV6-6 and TRBJ2-2; 9 nucleotides line up with TRBD1. V lost 5 bases to trimming and J lost 0 bases; unmatched junction nucleotides: 1. The CDR3 covers 15 residues. Per the germline V gene, CDR1 is MNHNY and CDR2 is SVGAGI (reference sequence).

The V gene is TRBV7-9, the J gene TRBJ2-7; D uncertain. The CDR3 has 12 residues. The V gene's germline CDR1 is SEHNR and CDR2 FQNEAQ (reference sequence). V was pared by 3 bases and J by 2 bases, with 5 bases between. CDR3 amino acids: CASSFGTYEQYF. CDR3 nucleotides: TGTGCCAGCAGCTTCGGCACCTACGAGCAGTACTTC. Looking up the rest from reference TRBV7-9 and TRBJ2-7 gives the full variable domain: DTGVSQNPRHKITKRGQNVTFRCDPISEHNRLYWYRQTLGQGPEFLTYFQNEAQLEKSRLLSDRFSAERPKGSFSTLEIQRTEQGDSAMYLCASSFGTYEQYFGPGTRLTVT.

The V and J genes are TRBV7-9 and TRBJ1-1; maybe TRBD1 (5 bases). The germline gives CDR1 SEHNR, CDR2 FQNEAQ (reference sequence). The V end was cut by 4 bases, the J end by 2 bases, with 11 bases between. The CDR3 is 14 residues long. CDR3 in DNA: TGTGCCAGCAGCTCCTACACAGGAAACACTGAAGCTTTCTTT. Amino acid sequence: CASSSYTGNTEAFF.

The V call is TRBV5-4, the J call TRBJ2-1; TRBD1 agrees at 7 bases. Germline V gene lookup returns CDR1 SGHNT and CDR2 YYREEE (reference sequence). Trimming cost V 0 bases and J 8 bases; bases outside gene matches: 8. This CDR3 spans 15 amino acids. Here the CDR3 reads CASSLAGRGIYEQFF. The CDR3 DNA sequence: TGTGCCAGCAGCTTGGCGGGCAGGGGGATCTATGAGCAGTTCTTC.

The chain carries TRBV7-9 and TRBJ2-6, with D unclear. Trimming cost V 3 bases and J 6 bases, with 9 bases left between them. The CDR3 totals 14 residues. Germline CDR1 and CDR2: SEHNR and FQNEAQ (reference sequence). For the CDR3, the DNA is TGTGCCAGCAGCTTCCAGTCCTCGGCCAACGTCCTGACTTTC. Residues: CASSFQSSANVLTF. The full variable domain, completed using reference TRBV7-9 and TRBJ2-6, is DTGVSQNPRHKITKRGQNVTFRCDPISEHNRLYWYRQTLGQGPEFLTYFQNEAQLEKSRLLSDRFSAERPKGSFSTLEIQRTEQGDSAMYLCASSFQSSANVLTFGAGSRLTVL.

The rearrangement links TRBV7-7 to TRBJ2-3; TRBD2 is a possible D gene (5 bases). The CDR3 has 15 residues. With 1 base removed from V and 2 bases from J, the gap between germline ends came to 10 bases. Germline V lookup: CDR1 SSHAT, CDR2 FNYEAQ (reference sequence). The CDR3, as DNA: TGTGCCAGCAGCTTAGATGGGAGAAACACAGATACGCAGTATTTT. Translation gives CASSLDGRNTDTQYF.

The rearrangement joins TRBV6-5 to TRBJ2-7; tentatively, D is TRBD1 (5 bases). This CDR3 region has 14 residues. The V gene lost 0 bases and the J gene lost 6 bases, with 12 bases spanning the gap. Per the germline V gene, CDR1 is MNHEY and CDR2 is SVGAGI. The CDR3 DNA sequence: TGTGCCAGCAGTTACTCGGGGCCAGTGAGCGAGCAGTACTTC. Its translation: CASSYSGPVSEQYF.

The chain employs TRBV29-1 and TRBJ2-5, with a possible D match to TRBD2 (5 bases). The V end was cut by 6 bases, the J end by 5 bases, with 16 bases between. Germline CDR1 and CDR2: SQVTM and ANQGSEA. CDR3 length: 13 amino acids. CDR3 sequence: CSVGWRADETQYF. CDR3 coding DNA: TGCAGCGTGGGTTGGCGGGCTGATGAGACCCAGTACTTC.

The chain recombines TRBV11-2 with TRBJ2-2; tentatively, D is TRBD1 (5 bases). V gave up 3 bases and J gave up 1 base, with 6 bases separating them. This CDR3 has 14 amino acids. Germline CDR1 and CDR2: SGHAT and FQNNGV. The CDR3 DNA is TGTGCCAGCAGCTTTCAGGGGAACACCGGGGAGCTGTTTTTT. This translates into CASSFQGNTGELFF.